Each of the 30 T cell receptor beta chains below was sequenced from the same sample in a study of blood T cell repertoires in COVID-19. The assay was immunoSEQ multiplex PCR, and TCRdb's table has in-frame clones only and misses some. The sample lists approximately 200,000 clones; about 88% were seen once. The sequencing input was peripheral blood. Receptors were obtained from a man between 65 and 80 years old with acute or convalescent COVID-19.

The rearrangement uses TRBV30 and TRBJ2-4, with D maybe TRBD2 (6 bases). The germline CDR1 and CDR2 sequences are GTSNPN and SVGIG (reference sequence). V was trimmed by 3 bases and J by 0 bases, leaving 15 bases between them. This CDR3 is 16 amino acids long. The CDR3 protein is CAWSAGMTLAKNIQYF. In DNA, the CDR3 is TGTGCCTGGAGCGCGGGGATGACCTTAGCCAAAAACATTCAGTACTTC.

The chain joins TRBV28 to TRBJ1-1; D possibly corresponds to TRBD1 (6 bases). The V gene's germline CDR1 is MDHEN and CDR2 SYDVKM. CDR3 length: 14 amino acids. Trimming stripped 4 bases from V and 4 bases from J, with 13 bases between. CDR3 amino acids: CASSYRVLATEAFF. DNA for the CDR3: TGTGCCAGCAGTTACAGGGTGTTGGCCACTGAAGCTTTCTTT.

The V and J genes are TRBV24-1 and TRBJ2-1, with 7 bases matching TRBD2. The germline V gene has CDR1 KGHDR and CDR2 SFDVKD. CDR3 length: 17 amino acids. Trimming cost V 1 base and J 7 bases; bases outside gene matches: 12. The CDR3 protein is CATSDFGPAGVLNEQFF. The CDR3 coding sequence is TGTGCCACCAGTGATTTTGGTCCGGCGGGAGTTTTGAATGAGCAGTTCTTC.

This chain links TRBV11-2 with TRBJ2-2; 9 nucleotides line up with TRBD1. The junction had 3 bases not matched to a gene; V was cut back by 5 bases and J by 5 bases. The CDR3 is 14 amino acids. Germline loops: CDR1 SGHAT, CDR2 FQNNGV. The CDR3 is CASSHDRGTGELFF. In nucleotides, the CDR3 is TGTGCCAGCAGCCATGACAGGGGGACCGGGGAGCTGTTTTTT.

This rearrangement joins TRBV5-5 to TRBJ2-2, with TRBD1 matching 9 bases. Germline CDR1 SGHKS, CDR2 YYEKEE (reference sequence). V shed 1 base and J 5 bases; nucleotides not matched to a gene: 6. The CDR3 sequence is 16 residues long. For the CDR3, the DNA is TGTGCCAGCAGCTTGCTGGGACAGGGAATAACCGGGGAGCTGTTTTTT. This encodes CASSLLGQGITGELFF.

The genes are TRBV7-3 and TRBJ2-7; 13 bases map to TRBD2. Germline lookup yields CDR1 SGHTA and CDR2 FQGTGA. This CDR3 contains 16 residues. Trimming removed 1 base from V and 6 bases from J; junction bases left unmatched: 6. CDR3 coding DNA: TGTGCCAGCAGCTTAAAGAGGACTAGCGGGAGTCTCGAGCAGTACTTC. It is translated as CASSLKRTSGSLEQYF.

The chain joins TRBV4-1 to TRBJ2-7; D gene unclear. There are 15 residues in the CDR3. Germline V gives CDR1 MGHRA, CDR2 YSYEKL. Trimming cost V 1 base and J 2 bases, with 12 bases left between them. The CDR3 region has the DNA TGCGCCAGCAGCCAAGGAGATAACCGAGCCTACGAGCAGTACTTC. Translating it yields CASSQGDNRAYEQYF.

The V and J genes are TRBV11-2 and TRBJ2-2; the match to TRBD2 covers 9 bases. V dropped 4 bases and J dropped 5; count of bases not matched to a gene: 8. The CDR3 has 16 amino acids. CDR1 SGHAT and CDR2 FQNNGV come from the germline V gene. The CDR3 sequence: CASSSNSGSHTGELFF. For the CDR3, the DNA is TGTGCCAGCAGCTCCAATAGCGGGAGCCATACCGGGGAGCTGTTTTTT.

The chain uses TRBV28 and TRBJ2-4; D might be TRBD2 (5 bases). Trimming left V 0 bases short and J 9 bases short, with 18 bases between. The CDR3 runs 16 residues. Germline-derived CDR1 and CDR2 are MDHEN and SYDVKM. The DNA of the CDR3 is TGTGCCAGCAGTTTATGGGGCAGAGCTAGCCGGGGCATTCAGTACTTC. Encoded protein: CASSLWGRASRGIQYF.

The chain has TRBV5-4 and TRBJ2-1, with D tentatively TRBD2 (6 bases). Germline V gene lookup returns CDR1 SGHNT and CDR2 YYREEE (reference sequence). Trimming pared 4 bases from V and 2 bases from J, leaving 13 bases between. CDR3 length equals 15 residues. CDR3 nucleotides: TGTGCCAGCAGCCCGGCAGGCGGGACCTACAATGAGCAGTTCTTC. Translated: CASSPAGGTYNEQFF.

This clone has more than one count but fewer than ten. Different DNA sequences within this sample yield the same CDR3. The V call is TRBV18, the J call TRBJ1-2; D ambiguous. V lost 3 bases and J lost 5, with 7 bases in between. The CDR3 length is 12 residues. The germline gives CDR1 KGHSH, CDR2 LQKENI. The CDR3 DNA reads as TGTGCCAGCTCACCGCTGGAGTATGGCTACACCTTC. It yields the protein CASSPLEYGYTF.

The chain recombines TRBV5-1 with TRBJ1-1, with TRBD1 matching 7 bases. V was pared by 4 bases and J by 2 bases, with 5 bases of the junction left unmatched. Germline loops: CDR1 SGHRS, CDR2 YFSETQ. CDR3 length equals 14 residues. The CDR3 protein is CASSAGTANTEAFF. The CDR3 nucleotides are TGCGCCAGCAGCGCAGGGACAGCCAACACTGAAGCTTTCTTT.

The chain combines TRBV7-2 with TRBJ1-2, with D possibly being TRBD1 (6 bases). The CDR3 sequence is 13 residues long. Trimming stripped 4 bases from V and 7 bases from J, with 13 bases between. Looked up from germline, CDR1 is SGHTA and CDR2 is FQGNSA. The CDR3 bases are TGTGCCAGCAGCTCTCCTGGACAGTTTGGCTACACCTTC. Its protein is CASSSPGQFGYTF.

This chain joins TRBV5-6 and TRBJ1-5, with 9 bases lining up with TRBD1. CDR3 length: 14 residues. Germline values: CDR1 SGHDT, CDR2 YYEEEE. V gave up 4 bases and J gave up 5 bases; unmatched junction bases: 4. CDR3 residues: CASSLQGADQPQHF. For the CDR3, the DNA is TGTGCCAGCAGCCTACAGGGGGCGGATCAGCCCCAGCATTTT.

The chain uses TRBV5-1 and TRBJ2-3; D may be TRBD1 (6 bases). Germline V gives CDR1 SGHRS, CDR2 YFSETQ. CDR3 length: 15 residues. The V and J ends lost 5 bases and 3 bases respectively, with 16 bases between them. The CDR3 spells CASSKGHAGTDTQYF. DNA for the CDR3: TGCGCCAGCAGTAAGGGACACGCGGGTACAGATACGCAGTATTTT.

The chain is built from TRBV16 and TRBJ2-5; no clear D. Germline V gene lookup returns CDR1 KGHSY and CDR2 FQNENV. CDR3 length: 14 residues. The germline V and J ends were trimmed by 0 bases and 4 bases, with 9 bases remaining between them. The CDR3 DNA sequence: TGTGCCAGCAGCCAATCAAGACTTTCAGAGACCCAGTACTTC. Its translation: CASSQSRLSETQYF.

The chain uses TRBV29-1 and TRBJ2-1; 9 bases map to TRBD2. Germline V gene sequence: CDR1 SQVTM, CDR2 ANQGSEA. This CDR3 is 14 amino acids long. Losses at the gene ends were 0 bases for V and 15 bases for J; bases not matched to a gene: 12. The CDR3 is CSVEDEIAGVGLFF. The CDR3 DNA reads as TGCAGCGTTGAAGACGAAATAGCGGGAGTAGGTCTGTTCTTC.

The chain carries TRBV19 and TRBJ2-7; D perhaps matches TRBD2 (6 bases). CDR3 length equals 15 residues. Looked up from germline, CDR1 is LNHDA and CDR2 is SQIVND (reference sequence). Trimming left V 5 bases short and J 2 bases short, with 16 bases between. The CDR3 bases are TGTGCCAGTAGTGCGTTTATGGGGGGAGCCTACGAGCAGTACTTC. It translates to CASSAFMGGAYEQYF. Full variable domain (remainder filled in from reference TRBV19 and TRBJ2-7): DGGITQSPKYLFRKEGQNVTLSCEQNLNHDAMYWYRQDPGQGLRLIYYSQIVNDFQKGDIAEGYSVSREKKESFPLTVTSAQKNPTAFYLCASSAFMGGAYEQYFGPGTRLTVT.

This chain joins TRBV2 and TRBJ2-5; the match to TRBD2 covers 9 bases. The CDR3 spans 16 residues. In germline, CDR1 is SNHLY, CDR2 FYNNEI. With 4 bases clipped from V and 3 bases from J, the junction kept 9 bases outside the gene matches. CDR3 sequence: CASSGGLAQDKETQYF. CDR3 sequence (DNA): TGTGCCAGCAGTGGAGGACTAGCGCAGGACAAAGAGACCCAGTACTTC.

DNA for the CDR3: TGTGCCACCAGTGACCCCGGGTCTAACACCGGGGAGCTGTTTTTT. Its protein is CATSDPGSNTGELFF. The gene calls are TRBV24-1 and TRBJ2-2; D gene unclear. V dropped 4 bases and J dropped 2 bases, with 10 bases sitting between them. Per the germline V gene, CDR1 is KGHDR and CDR2 is SFDVKD. This CDR3 is 15 amino acids long.

The CDR3 DNA is TGTGCTAGTGGAAGGGAGAGTATGCCCTACAATGAGCAGTTCTTC. It codes for CASGRESMPYNEQFF. The chain has TRBV12-5 and TRBJ2-1, with D possibly matching TRBD2 (5 bases). CDR1 is LGHNT and CDR2 is FRNRAP in the germline V gene. V shed 6 bases and J shed 2 bases, with 14 bases lying between them. The CDR3 is 15 amino acids.

This chain joins TRBV20-1 and TRBJ1-6; tentative D call: TRBD1 (5 bases). Germline CDR1 is DFQATT and CDR2 is SNEGSKA (reference sequence). There are 10 residues in the CDR3. In DNA, the CDR3 is TGCAGGGCAGGGCGTTCACCCCTCCACTTT. Translation gives CRAGRSPLHF.

V is TRBV7-2 and J is TRBJ1-1; TRBD1 might be the D (5 bases). CDR3 length: 15 amino acids. Germline V gene lookup returns CDR1 SGHTA and CDR2 FQGNSA. V shed 4 bases and J shed 1 base, with 13 bases lying between them. CDR3 DNA: TGTGCCAGCAGCTGGAGGGACGGGTGGAACACTGAAGCTTTCTTT. It is translated as CASSWRDGWNTEAFF. The variable domain in full, with the rest retrieved from reference TRBV7-2 and TRBJ1-1, is GAGVSQSPSNKVTEKGKDVELRCDPISGHTALYWYRQSLGQGLEFLIYFQGNSAPDKSGLPSDRFSAERTGGSVSTLTIQRTQQEDSAVYLCASSWRDGWNTEAFFGQGTRLTVV.

This chain joins TRBV6-4 and TRBJ2-7, with 11 bases aligning to TRBD2. J lost 1 base, V lost 2 bases, and 7 bases had no gene match. This CDR3 region has 17 residues. Germline V gene lookup returns CDR1 MRHNA and CDR2 SNTAGT. For the CDR3, the DNA is TGTGCCAGCAGTGACCACTTGACTAGCGGGGCTTCCTACGAGCAGTACTTC. Translation gives CASSDHLTSGASYEQYF.

The rearrangement uses TRBV2 and TRBJ1-1; D is uncertain. V lost 2 bases and J lost 3, with 10 bases in between. This CDR3 has 14 amino acids. Germline V gene data show CDR1 as SNHLY and CDR2 as FYNNEI. CDR3 DNA: TGTGCCAGCAGTGAAAGGCGGCAATACACTGAAGCTTTCTTT. Translated: CASSERRQYTEAFF.

A few counts support this clone. The rearrangement joins TRBV12-3 or TRBV12-4 to TRBJ1-1; possible D gene TRBD1, 6 bases. CDR3 length: 13 residues. The V and J ends lost 6 bases and 5 bases respectively, with 13 bases between them. The CDR3 bases are TGTGCCAGCAGCCCCACAGGGAGAACTGAAGCTTTCTTT. Residues: CASSPTGRTEAFF.

The chain carries TRBV6-6 and TRBJ2-3; D is possibly TRBD1 (6 bases). Trimming shortened V by 5 bases and J by 4 bases, and 22 bases separated the two germline ends. The CDR3 is 17 amino acids. From germline, CDR1 is MNHNY and CDR2 SVGAGI (reference sequence). The CDR3 loop reads CASSPTLGAGYADTQYF. For the CDR3, the DNA is TGTGCCAGCAGTCCCACCCTGGGGGCGGGTTATGCAGATACGCAGTATTTT.

This chain connects TRBV28 to TRBJ1-5, with D possibly matching TRBD1 (5 bases). The CDR3 spans 16 residues. Trimming removed 5 bases from V and 0 bases from J, with 14 bases in between. CDR1 is MDHEN, CDR2 SYDVKM, per germline. The CDR3 region is CASSPPGGNSNQPQHF. The CDR3 DNA reads TGTGCCAGCAGTCCCCCCGGGGGAAATAGCAATCAGCCCCAGCATTTT.

The genes are TRBV19 and TRBJ1-1; D is undetermined. This CDR3 region has 11 residues. Trimming stripped 5 bases from V and 6 bases from J, with 7 bases between. Germline CDR1 is LNHDA and CDR2 is SQIVND (reference sequence). The CDR3 sequence: CASSGRAEAFF. The CDR3 coding sequence is TGTGCCAGTAGTGGCCGGGCTGAAGCTTTCTTT.

The V gene is TRBV7-9, the J gene TRBJ1-6; 7 nucleotides agree with TRBD1. The germline V gene encodes CDR1 SEHNR and CDR2 FQNEAQ (reference sequence). The CDR3 runs to 14 residues. Trimming removed 2 bases from V and 8 bases from J; junction bases left unmatched: 3. This CDR3 reads CASSLTGEYSPLHF. The CDR3 nucleotides are TGTGCCAGCAGCTTAACAGGGGAGTATTCACCCCTCCACTTT.